Listed below are T cell receptor beta chains from one sample, sequenced in a study of beta chain features in type 1 diabetes. The method was immunoSEQ multiplex PCR; TCRdb's version includes in-frame clones alone and lacks a portion of them. The top ten hold about 0.08% of the sample, which has some 200,000 clones, roughly 16% seen once. Source material: naive CD4+ T cells from blood. These receptors originate from a man aged 25-40 years with type 1 diabetes. CDR3s include the opening cysteine and the closing phenylalanine or tryptophan. Each record gives: clone size, V gene, J gene, D gene, CDR3 DNA, CDR3 protein. A D gene is named only where the DNA matches it firmly. The size of a clone is reported for some rows only, either as once, few or many, or as a class for expanded clones.

clone_size: .; v_call: TRBV30; j_call: TRBJ2-3; d_call: .; cdr3_nt: TGTGCCTGGACTAGTGGATCGTTAGATACGCAGTATTTT; cdr3_aa: CAWTSGSLDTQYF
clone_size: few; v_call: TRBV28; j_call: TRBJ2-6; d_call: TRBD1; cdr3_nt: TGTGCCAGCACCTCGTGGACAGGGGCTGGGGCCAACGTCCTGACTTTC; cdr3_aa: CASTSWTGAGANVLTF
clone_size: few; v_call: TRBV30; j_call: TRBJ2-3; d_call: .; cdr3_nt: TGTGCCTGGACCCTCGGCGGCTCCCGAACAGATACGCAGTATTTT; cdr3_aa: CAWTLGGSRTDTQYF
clone_size: .; v_call: TRBV29-1; j_call: TRBJ1-1; d_call: .; cdr3_nt: TGCAGCGTTGAGCGGGTCATGAACACTGAAGCTTTCTTT; cdr3_aa: CSVERVMNTEAFF
clone_size: .; v_call: TRBV13; j_call: TRBJ2-7; d_call: .; cdr3_nt: TGTGCCAGCAGCCAAACGTTGATTTCCTACGAGCAGTACTTC; cdr3_aa: CASSQTLISYEQYF
clone_size: .; v_call: TRBV10-3; j_call: TRBJ2-5; d_call: .; cdr3_nt: TGTGCCATCAGTGAGGGCCTCAAAGAGACCCAGTACTTC; cdr3_aa: CAISEGLKETQYF
clone_size: few; v_call: TRBV7-2; j_call: TRBJ1-2; d_call: .; cdr3_nt: TGTGCCAGCAGCTTAGCGCTTGGGTCGAAAGGGGATTTAACCTATGGCTACACCTTC; cdr3_aa: CASSLALGSKGDLTYGYTF
clone_size: .; v_call: TRBV5-1; j_call: TRBJ2-3; d_call: TRBD2; cdr3_nt: TGCGCCAGCAGCTTGGAGGTAGCGGGACCTTCGGATACGCAGTATTTT; cdr3_aa: CASSLEVAGPSDTQYF
clone_size: .; v_call: TRBV30; j_call: TRBJ2-5; d_call: TRBD2; cdr3_nt: TGTGCCTGGAGGTTAGCGGGAGTTGCGACCCAGTACTTC; cdr3_aa: CAWRLAGVATQYF
clone_size: .; v_call: TRBV4-1; j_call: TRBJ1-6; d_call: .; cdr3_nt: TGCGCCAGCAGCCAAGACGGAAACCTTAATTCACCCCTCCACTTT; cdr3_aa: CASSQDGNLNSPLHF
clone_size: .; v_call: TRBV13; j_call: TRBJ2-1; d_call: TRBD1; cdr3_nt: TGTGCCAGCACCCGACAGGGGCGGAGTGAGCAGTTCTTC; cdr3_aa: CASTRQGRSEQFF
clone_size: .; v_call: TRBV18; j_call: TRBJ2-5; d_call: TRBD2; cdr3_nt: TGTGCCAGCTCACCCCTAGCGGGAGGGCCTCAAGAGACCCAGTACTTC; cdr3_aa: CASSPLAGGPQETQYF
clone_size: few; v_call: TRBV20-1; j_call: TRBJ2-1; d_call: .; cdr3_nt: TGCAGTGCTAAAGGACTTACCCGGAAGTTCTTC; cdr3_aa: CSAKGLTRKFF
clone_size: few; v_call: TRBV7-8; j_call: TRBJ2-7; d_call: TRBD2; cdr3_nt: TGTGCCAGCAGCTCGACCGGGACTACCTACTACGAGCAGTACTTC; cdr3_aa: CASSSTGTTYYEQYF
clone_size: .; v_call: TRBV10-2; j_call: TRBJ2-7; d_call: TRBD2; cdr3_nt: TGCGCCACCTCTTTAGCGGGGAGCGACGAGCAGTACTTC; cdr3_aa: CATSLAGSDEQYF
clone_size: .; v_call: TRBV4-1; j_call: TRBJ1-3; d_call: .; cdr3_nt: TGCGCCAGCAGCCAAGAGGGAGGATTAAACTATTTT; cdr3_aa: CASSQEGGLNYF
clone_size: .; v_call: TRBV7-2; j_call: TRBJ2-3; d_call: .; cdr3_nt: TGTGCCAGCAAGGAGGCGAACGGAGATACGCAGTATTTT; cdr3_aa: CASKEANGDTQYF
clone_size: few; v_call: TRBV18; j_call: TRBJ1-1; d_call: .; cdr3_nt: TGTGCCAGCTCACTAGGGACGGCCCTGAACACTGAAGCTTTCTTT; cdr3_aa: CASSLGTALNTEAFF
clone_size: .; v_call: TRBV4-3; j_call: TRBJ2-5; d_call: .; cdr3_nt: TGCGCCAGCAGCCAAGGGGTTGAAGAGACCCAGTACTTC; cdr3_aa: CASSQGVEETQYF
clone_size: few; v_call: TRBV13; j_call: TRBJ2-6; d_call: .; cdr3_nt: TGTGCCAGCAGCGAAACGTACTCTGGGGCCAACGTCCTGACTTTC; cdr3_aa: CASSETYSGANVLTF